The T cell receptor (beta chain) under discussion was sequenced for a study of CD4+ T cells in melanoma. Regarding the study as a whole: CD8+ T cell, macrophage and B cell function reportedly correlated with neoantigen-specific CD4+ T cells. In melanoma, neoantigen-specific CD4+ T cells reportedly differed in differentiation state.

As to this clone: Its antigen is as yet unknown.

Clones were read by immunoSEQ multiplex PCR, and TCRdb kept only the in-frame ones, dropping some. The sample contains 13,000 or so clones, about 71% of which appear only once. This receptor was identified in a human donor with melanoma. The material sequenced was cells from a culture (not recorded whether cultured in vitro).

CDR3 protein: CASSPSLVLAGNTGELFF. CDR3 DNA sequence: TGTGCCAGCAGCCCTTCCTTAGTACTAGCGGGGAACACCGGGGAGCTGTTTTTT. The chain couples TRBV5-4 to TRBJ2-2, with 9 positions matching TRBD2. This CDR3 region has 18 residues. CDR1 and CDR2 from the germline V gene are SGHNT and YYREEE (reference sequence). V gave up 4 bases and J gave up 1 base; unmatched junction bases: 11.